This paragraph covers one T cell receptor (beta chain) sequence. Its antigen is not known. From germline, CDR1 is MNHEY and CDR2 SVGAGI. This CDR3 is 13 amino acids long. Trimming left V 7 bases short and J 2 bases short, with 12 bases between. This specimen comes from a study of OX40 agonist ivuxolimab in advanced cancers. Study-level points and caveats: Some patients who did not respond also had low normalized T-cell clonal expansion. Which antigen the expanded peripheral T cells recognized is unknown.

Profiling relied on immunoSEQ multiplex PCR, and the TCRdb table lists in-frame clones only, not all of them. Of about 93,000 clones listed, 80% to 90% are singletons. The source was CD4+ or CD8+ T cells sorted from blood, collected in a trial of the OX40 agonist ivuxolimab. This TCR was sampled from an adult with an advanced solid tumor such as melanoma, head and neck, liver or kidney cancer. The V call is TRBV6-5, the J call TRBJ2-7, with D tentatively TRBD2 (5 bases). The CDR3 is CASMQGLPYEQYF. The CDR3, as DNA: TGTGCCAGCATGCAAGGACTTCCCTACGAGCAGTACTTC.